These 19 T cell receptor beta chains were all obtained from the same sample, sequenced in a study of beta chain features in type 1 diabetes. What was sequenced were expressed TCRB transcripts, since all of the isolated RNA had been reverse transcribed. Clones were read by immunoSEQ multiplex PCR, and TCRdb kept only the in-frame ones, dropping some. The data hold some 400,000 clones, with roughly 16% observed a single time. Material for sequencing was naive CD4+ T cells from blood. These receptor sequences come from a woman aged 18-29 years in good health.

This clone has more than one count but fewer than ten. The chain carries TRBV7-2 and TRBJ2-7, with TRBD1 matching 7 bases. The CDR3 is 15 residues long. Germline CDR1 SGHTA, CDR2 FQGNSA. Germline trimming cut 5 bases from V and 5 bases from J; bases unmatched to any gene: 12. The CDR3 reads CASSTTGTVSNEQYF. The CDR3 region has the DNA TGTGCCAGCAGCACGACCGGGACAGTGAGCAACGAGCAGTACTTC.

The CDR3 loop is CASSAQNSNTEAFF. DNA of the CDR3: TGTGCCAGCAGCGCACAGAATTCGAACACTGAAGCTTTCTTT. The chain uses TRBV7-8 and TRBJ1-1; D not certain. Per the germline V gene, CDR1 is SGHVS and CDR2 is FQNEAQ. This CDR3 is built from 14 residues. The V gene lost 5 bases and the J gene lost 1 base, with 11 bases spanning the gap.

This clone occurred a few times. The V call is TRBV2, the J call TRBJ1-4; 7 nucleotides line up with TRBD1. The germline V gene encodes CDR1 SNHLY and CDR2 FYNNEI. V shed 9 bases, J shed 6 bases, and the junction held 19 bases outside the gene matches. This CDR3 has 17 residues. Here the CDR3 reads CASRLQDRAVTDEKLFF. In DNA, the CDR3 is TGTGCCAGTCGATTACAAGACAGGGCGGTTACGGATGAAAAACTGTTTTTT.

This clone was picked up a small number of times. V usage is TRBV12-5 and J usage is TRBJ2-5; TRBD1 aligns across 8 bases. CDR3 length equals 15 residues. Germline V gene lookup returns CDR1 LGHNT and CDR2 FRNRAP. The V and J ends lost 5 bases and 5 bases, in that order; junction bases with no gene match: 10. The CDR3 here is CASGQGTGGAETQYF. The CDR3 nucleotides are TGTGCTAGTGGTCAGGGGACAGGAGGTGCGGAGACCCAGTACTTC.

The chain employs TRBV6-5 and TRBJ2-2, with TRBD1 as a possible D gene (6 bases). CDR1 and CDR2 (germline): MNHEY, SVGAGI. V gave up 6 bases and J gave up 4 bases, with 15 bases separating them. The CDR3 totals 15 residues. CDR3 sequence reads: CASRITGWSTGELFF. In nucleotides, the CDR3 is TGTGCCAGCAGAATAACAGGGTGGAGCACCGGGGAGCTGTTTTTT.

This clone was seen only a few times. At the DNA level, this CDR3 is encoded by other sequences in the same sample as well. This chain uses TRBV28 with TRBJ2-1, with 7 bases lining up with TRBD1. This CDR3 has 14 amino acids. The V segment lost 5 bases and the J segment 4 bases; nucleotides outside the gene matches: 5. Germline V gives CDR1 MDHEN, CDR2 SYDVKM. The CDR3 nucleotides read TGTGCCAGCAGTCCGGGGACAGCTTACAATGAGCAGTTCTTC. It yields the protein CASSPGTAYNEQFF.

The gene calls are TRBV13 and TRBJ2-7; D might be TRBD1 (6 bases). V lost 5 bases to trimming and J lost 4 bases, with 9 bases between them. Germline CDR1 is PRHDT and CDR2 is FYEKMQ (reference sequence). The CDR3 is 12 residues long. The CDR3 is CASSHQGYEQYF. The CDR3 bases are TGTGCCAGCAGCCACCAGGGGTACGAGCAGTACTTC.

A few counts support this clone. V is TRBV29-1 and J is TRBJ1-1; maybe TRBD1 (6 bases). This CDR3 spans 12 amino acids. V lost 6 bases and J 4 bases, leaving 12 bases between the germline ends. Germline V lookup: CDR1 SQVTM, CDR2 ANQGSEA. The CDR3 DNA sequence: TGCAGCGTAGCGGGACAATCCACTGAAGCTTTCTTT. Protein product: CSVAGQSTEAFF.

The V and J genes are TRBV14 and TRBJ1-3, with 7 bases matching TRBD1. Per germline, CDR1 SGHDN and CDR2 FVKESK. V shed 4 bases and J 0 bases; nucleotides not matched to a gene: 6. CDR3 length: 16 amino acids. The DNA for the CDR3 is TGTGCCAGCAGCCGCCAGACAGGGAGCTCTGGAAACACCATATATTTT. The encoded protein is CASSRQTGSSGNTIYF.

V usage is TRBV19 and J usage is TRBJ2-2; possible D gene TRBD1, 7 bases. V was pared by 9 bases and J by 3 bases, with 11 bases between. Germline CDR1 and CDR2: LNHDA and SQIVND (reference sequence). The CDR3 totals 13 residues. The CDR3 spells CASAGQHTGELFF. The CDR3 DNA follows: TGTGCCAGCGCGGGACAGCACACCGGGGAGCTGTTTTTT.

The chain joins TRBV29-1 to TRBJ2-7; 8 nucleotides line up with TRBD2. V lost 7 bases to trimming and J lost 1 base; unmatched junction nucleotides: 3. Germline V gene sequence: CDR1 SQVTM, CDR2 ANQGSEA. The CDR3 runs 12 residues. The CDR3 loop reads CSGTSRSYEQYF. The DNA for the CDR3 is TGCAGCGGGACTAGCAGATCCTACGAGCAGTACTTC.

This rearrangement joins TRBV12-5 to TRBJ2-7; D possibly corresponds to TRBD1 (6 bases). This CDR3 has 13 residues. The germline V gene encodes CDR1 LGHNT and CDR2 FRNRAP. The ends were cut back, 1 base at V and 3 bases at J, with 7 bases in the middle. DNA of the CDR3: TGTGCTAGTGGTTTGGGGGACAACTACGAGCAGTACTTC. Translated, it gives CASGLGDNYEQYF.

For the CDR3, the DNA is TGTGCCAGCAGTCATCTAGCGGGAGCATCCTACAATGAGCAGTTCTTC. Protein sequence: CASSHLAGASYNEQFF. The chain employs TRBV27 and TRBJ2-1; TRBD2 matches at 10 bases. The V gene's germline CDR1 is MNHEY and CDR2 SMNVEV (reference sequence). J lost 1 base, V lost 5 bases, and 5 bases had no gene match. CDR3 length: 16 amino acids.

The rearrangement joins TRBV2 to TRBJ2-1, with TRBD2 identical over 8 bases. CDR1 SNHLY and CDR2 FYNNEI come from the germline V gene. J was trimmed by 5 bases and V by 3 bases; bases with no gene match: 3. This CDR3 has 14 residues. The CDR3 nucleotides are TGTGCCAGCAGTGAGACTAGCGTCCACAATGAGCAGTTCTTC. It yields the protein CASSETSVHNEQFF.

This clone came up a few times. V is TRBV29-1 and J is TRBJ1-2; TRBD1 matches at 7 bases. Germline V lookup: CDR1 SQVTM, CDR2 ANQGSEA. This CDR3 is 13 amino acids long. V lost 6 bases to trimming and J lost 2 bases; unmatched junction nucleotides: 6. The CDR3 DNA reads TGCAGCGTGGGGACAGCCTGGAACTATGGCTACACCTTC. Encoded protein: CSVGTAWNYGYTF.

The chain recombines TRBV9 with TRBJ2-1; 9 nucleotides agree with TRBD2. The junction had 1 base not matched to a gene; V was cut back by 0 bases and J by 3 bases. The CDR3 consists of 15 residues. Germline CDR1 reads SGDLS; CDR2 reads YYNGEE. The DNA for the CDR3 is TGTGCCAGCAGCGTAGCACTAGCGGGCTACAATGAGCAGTTCTTC. Protein product: CASSVALAGYNEQFF.

The rearrangement uses TRBV29-1 and TRBJ2-3; D is unclear. Per germline, CDR1 SQVTM and CDR2 ANQGSEA. The CDR3 totals 14 residues. V was shortened by 5 bases and J by 1 base, with 13 bases between the two germline ends. For the CDR3, the DNA is TGCAGCGTTATTACGGTATCTCGCACAGATACGCAGTATTTT. This encodes CSVITVSRTDTQYF.

V is TRBV30 and J is TRBJ1-1; D may be TRBD1 (5 bases). Germline V lookup: CDR1 GTSNPN, CDR2 SVGIG (reference sequence). CDR3 length: 13 amino acids. Trimming removed 5 bases from V and 0 bases from J, with 10 bases in between. The DNA for the CDR3 is TGTGCCTGGGCCGGGACTTTGAACACTGAAGCTTTCTTT. It translates to CAWAGTLNTEAFF.

The sample holds a few counts of this clone. V gene TRBV30 combines with J gene TRBJ2-5, with 13 bases matching TRBD2. The CDR3 contains 15 residues. In germline, CDR1 is GTSNPN, CDR2 SVGIG (reference sequence). After removal of 6 bases from V and 5 bases from J, the junction contained 9 bases not matched to a gene. The DNA for the CDR3 is TGTGCCTGTCGACTAGCGGGAGGACGGCGTGAGACCCAGTACTTC. This gives the protein CACRLAGGRRETQYF.